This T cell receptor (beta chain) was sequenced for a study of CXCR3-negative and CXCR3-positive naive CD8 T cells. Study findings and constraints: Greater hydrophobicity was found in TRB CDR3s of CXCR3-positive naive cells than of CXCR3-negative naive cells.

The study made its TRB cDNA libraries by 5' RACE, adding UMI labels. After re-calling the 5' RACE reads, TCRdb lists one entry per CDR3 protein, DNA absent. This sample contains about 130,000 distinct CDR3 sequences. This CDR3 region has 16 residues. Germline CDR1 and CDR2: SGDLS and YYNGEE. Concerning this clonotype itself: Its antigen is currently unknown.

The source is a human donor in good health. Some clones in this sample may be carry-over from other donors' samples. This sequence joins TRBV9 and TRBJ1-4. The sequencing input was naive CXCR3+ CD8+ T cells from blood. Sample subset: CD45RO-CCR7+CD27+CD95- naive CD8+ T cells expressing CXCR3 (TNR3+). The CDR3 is CASSVSSRGGNEKLFF.